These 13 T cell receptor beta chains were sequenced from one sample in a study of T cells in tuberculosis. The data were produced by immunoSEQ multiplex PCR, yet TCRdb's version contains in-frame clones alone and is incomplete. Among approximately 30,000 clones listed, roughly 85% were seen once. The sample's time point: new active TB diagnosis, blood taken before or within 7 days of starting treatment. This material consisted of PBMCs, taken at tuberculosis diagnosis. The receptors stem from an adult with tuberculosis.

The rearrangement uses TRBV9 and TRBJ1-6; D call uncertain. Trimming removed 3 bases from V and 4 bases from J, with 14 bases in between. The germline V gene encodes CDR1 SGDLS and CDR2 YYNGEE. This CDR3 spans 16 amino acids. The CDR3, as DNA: TGTGCCAGCAGCGGAGGAGGTTCGGGTTATAATTCACCCCTCCACTTT. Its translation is CASSGGGSGYNSPLHF.

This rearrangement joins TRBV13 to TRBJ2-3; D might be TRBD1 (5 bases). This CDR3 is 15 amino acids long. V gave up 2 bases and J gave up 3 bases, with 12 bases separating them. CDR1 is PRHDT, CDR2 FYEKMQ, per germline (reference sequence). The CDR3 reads CASSLSHRQTDTQYF. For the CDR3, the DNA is TGTGCCAGCAGCTTATCCCACAGACAGACAGATACGCAGTATTTT. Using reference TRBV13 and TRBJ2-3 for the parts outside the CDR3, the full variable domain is AAGVIQSPRHLIKEKRETATLKCYPIPRHDTVYWYQQGPGQDPQFLISFYEKMQSDKGSIPDRFSAQQFSDYHSELNMSSLELGDSALYFCASSLSHRQTDTQYFGPGTRLTVL.

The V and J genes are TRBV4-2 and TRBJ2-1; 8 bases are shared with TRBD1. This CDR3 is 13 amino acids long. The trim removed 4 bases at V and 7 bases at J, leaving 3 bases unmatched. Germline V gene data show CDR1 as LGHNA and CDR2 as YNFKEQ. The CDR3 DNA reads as TGTGCCAGCAGCCGGGACAGGACAAATGAGCAGTTCTTC. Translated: CASSRDRTNEQFF.

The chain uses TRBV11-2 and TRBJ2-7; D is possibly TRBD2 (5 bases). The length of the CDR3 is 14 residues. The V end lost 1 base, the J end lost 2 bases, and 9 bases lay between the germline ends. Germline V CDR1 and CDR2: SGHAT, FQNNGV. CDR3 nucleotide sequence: TGTGCCAGCAGCTTAGGTCGGGGAGCCTACGAGCAGTACTTC. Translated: CASSLGRGAYEQYF.

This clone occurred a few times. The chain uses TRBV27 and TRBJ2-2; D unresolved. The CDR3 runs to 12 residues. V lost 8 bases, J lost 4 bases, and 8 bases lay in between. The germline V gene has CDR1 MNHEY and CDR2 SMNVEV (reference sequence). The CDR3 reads CASSTTTGELFF. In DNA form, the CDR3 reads TGTGCCAGCTCCACAACCACCGGGGAGCTGTTTTTT.

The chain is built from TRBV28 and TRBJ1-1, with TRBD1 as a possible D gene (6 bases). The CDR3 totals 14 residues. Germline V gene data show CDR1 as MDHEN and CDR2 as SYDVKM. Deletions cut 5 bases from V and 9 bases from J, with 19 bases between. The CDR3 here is CASSADWTVGKAFF. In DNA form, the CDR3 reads TGTGCCAGCAGTGCGGATTGGACAGTCGGTAAAGCTTTCTTT.

In DNA form, the CDR3 reads TGCGCCAGCAGCCAAGAGGCACAGGGGAGAGGCGAGCAGTACTTC. The encoded protein is CASSQEAQGRGEQYF. The chain combines TRBV4-1 with TRBJ2-7; 7 bases align to TRBD1. Germline V gene sequence: CDR1 MGHRA, CDR2 YSYEKL. The CDR3 totals 15 residues. V lost 0 bases and J lost 6; bases outside the gene matches: 8.

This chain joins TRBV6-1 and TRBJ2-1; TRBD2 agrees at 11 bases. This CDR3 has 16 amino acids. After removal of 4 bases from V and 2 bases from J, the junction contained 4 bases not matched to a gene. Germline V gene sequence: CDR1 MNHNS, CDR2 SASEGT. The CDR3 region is CASSVEGLAAYNEQFF. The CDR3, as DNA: TGTGCCAGCAGTGTTGAGGGACTAGCGGCCTACAATGAGCAGTTCTTC.

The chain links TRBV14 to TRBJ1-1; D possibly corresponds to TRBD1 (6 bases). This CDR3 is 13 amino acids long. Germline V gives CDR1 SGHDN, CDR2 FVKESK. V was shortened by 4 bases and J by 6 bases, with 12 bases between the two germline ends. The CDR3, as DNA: TGTGCCAGCAGCCTTCAGGACAGTCCTGAAGCTTTCTTT. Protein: CASSLQDSPEAFF.

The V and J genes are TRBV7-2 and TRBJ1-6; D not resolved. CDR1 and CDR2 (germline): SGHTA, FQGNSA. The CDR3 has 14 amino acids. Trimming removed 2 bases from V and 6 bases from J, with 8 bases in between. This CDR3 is CASSLNHSNSPLHF. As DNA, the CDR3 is TGTGCCAGCAGCTTAAACCATAGTAATTCACCCCTCCACTTT.

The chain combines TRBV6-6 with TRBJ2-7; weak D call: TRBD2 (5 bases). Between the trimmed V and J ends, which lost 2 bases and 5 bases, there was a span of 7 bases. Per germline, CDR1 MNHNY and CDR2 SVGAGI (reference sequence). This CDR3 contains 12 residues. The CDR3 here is CASSYRADEQYF. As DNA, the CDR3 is TGTGCCAGCAGTTACCGAGCGGACGAGCAGTACTTC.

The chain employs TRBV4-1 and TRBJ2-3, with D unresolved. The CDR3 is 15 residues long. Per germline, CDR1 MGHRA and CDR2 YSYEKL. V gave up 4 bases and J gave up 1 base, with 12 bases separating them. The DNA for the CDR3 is TGCGCCAGCAGCCCTACCCTATTAGGCACAGATACGCAGTATTTT. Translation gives CASSPTLLGTDTQYF.

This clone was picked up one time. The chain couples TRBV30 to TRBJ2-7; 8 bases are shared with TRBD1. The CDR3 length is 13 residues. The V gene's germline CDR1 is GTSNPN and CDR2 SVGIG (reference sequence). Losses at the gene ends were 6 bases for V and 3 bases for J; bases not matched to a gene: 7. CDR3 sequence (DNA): TGTGCCTGTGAGGGACAGGTCCTCTACGAGCAGTACTTC. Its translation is CACEGQVLYEQYF.